The clone carrying this T cell receptor beta chain was counted a few times. The antigen remains unidentified. Drawing of peripheral blood yielded roughly 10 milliliters from each donor. Isolated PBMCs totaled at least 6 million in each sample. The use of a sample-barcoded 5' primer and a J-beta primer mix characterized a second PCR of about 7 to 12 cycles. In TCRdb, the 5' RACE reads were re-called with MiXCR into one record per CDR3 protein. The profile covers roughly 700,000 distinct CDR3 sequences, with 32% appearing a single time and approximately 15% taken by the ten largest. Germline V gene sequence: CDR1 MNHEY, CDR2 SVGEGT. This CDR3 contains 15 residues. Trimming shortened V by 4 bases and J by 7 bases, and 17 bases separated the two germline ends. This entry is derived from a study of blood T cells in healthy people across ages. General study results and limits: CMV status of donors was unknown, possibly confounding expanded clonotype changes.

This chain joins TRBV6-2 or TRBV6-3 and TRBJ1-5, with D maybe TRBD1 (6 bases). Input material: blood. This TCR came from a woman of 80 years or more in good health. This CDR3 reads CASSSPPGGGQPQHF. The CDR3 region has the DNA TGTGCCAGCAGTTCCCCCCCCGGGGGCGGGCAGCCCCAGCATTTT.